These 7 T cell receptor beta chains share one sample of origin, sequenced in a study of cytomegalovirus exposure and HLA in healthy donors (dated by TCRdb to between 2016 and 2019). The protocol used for the library was the immunoSEQ multiplex PCR assay. The multiplex PCR relied on a mix of 60 forward primers for TCR Vbeta segments and 13 reverse primers for TCR Jbeta segments. As stored in TCRdb, this immuneACCESS dataset retains in-frame rearrangements with V and J assigned. A fraction of the clones does not appear; measured against another copy, unresolved V genes explain less than half of the discrepancy, and the remainder lacks a known reason. This sample gives roughly 92,000 clones in total; about 7.6% of them show up just once. The ten top clones hold approximately 2.4% of the sample. The sequenced sample consisted of PBMCs. The receptors originated from a man aged 45-60 years in good health and CMV-seronegative.

This clone has more than one count but fewer than ten. The chain joins TRBV25-1 to TRBJ2-2; D perhaps matches TRBD2 (5 bases). V lost 2 bases and J lost 6, with 19 bases in between. The germline V gene encodes CDR1 MGHDK and CDR2 SYGVNS. The CDR3 totals 17 residues. In nucleotides, the CDR3 is TGTGCCAGCAGTGAAAATTACCGGGGATTGGTGTCCGGGGAGCTGTTTTTT. This gives the protein CASSENYRGLVSGELFF.

This chain connects TRBV28 to TRBJ2-1; 7 nucleotides align to TRBD2. This CDR3 has 15 amino acids. CDR1 is MDHEN and CDR2 is SYDVKM in the germline V gene. Trimming cost V 8 bases and J 6 bases; bases outside gene matches: 13. The CDR3 DNA reads as TGTGCCAGCGAAGGATTGCCGCGGGAGATCAATGAGCAGTTCTTC. It yields the protein CASEGLPREINEQFF. The whole variable domain, remainder taken from reference TRBV28 and TRBJ2-1, is DVKVTQSSRYLVKRTGEKVFLECVQDMDHENMFWYRQDPGLGLRLIYFSYDVKMKEKGDIPEGYSVSREKKERFSLILESASTNQTSMYLCASEGLPREINEQFFGPGTRLTVL.

The chain uses TRBV5-4 and TRBJ2-1; 10 bases match TRBD1. Germline V CDR1 and CDR2: SGHNT, YYREEE (reference sequence). Trimming cost V 3 bases and J 6 bases; bases outside gene matches: 6. The CDR3 contains 15 residues. The CDR3 bases are TGTGCCAGCAGCTCCCGGGACAGGGGTCTCAATGAGCAGTTCTTC. Translated, it gives CASSSRDRGLNEQFF.

This clone appeared a few times. This chain joins TRBV4-1 and TRBJ2-2; 11 nucleotides agree with TRBD2. Trimming removed 7 bases from V and 1 base from J; junction bases left unmatched: 11. The V gene's germline CDR1 is MGHRA and CDR2 YSYEKL. The CDR3 runs to 18 residues. The CDR3, as DNA: TGCGCCAGCATGACAACTAGCGGGGGCGCTCAGAACACCGGGGAGCTGTTTTTT. Encoded protein: CASMTTSGGAQNTGELFF.

This chain joins TRBV5-4 and TRBJ2-7, with 8 bases identical to TRBD2. This CDR3 comprises 15 residues. V gave up 3 bases and J gave up 7 bases; unmatched junction bases: 12. CDR1 SGHNT and CDR2 YYREEE come from the germline V gene (reference sequence). The CDR3 here is CASSSRGGGRGEQYF. In DNA, the CDR3 is TGTGCCAGCAGCTCCCGGGGGGGCGGTAGGGGGGAGCAGTACTTC.

The sample holds a few counts of this clone. This chain connects TRBV9 to TRBJ2-7; D is perhaps TRBD2 (5 bases). V lost 0 bases and J lost 4, with 11 bases in between. This CDR3 contains 14 residues. Germline V gene data show CDR1 as SGDLS and CDR2 as YYNGEE. The CDR3 loop reads CASSVDGSGYEQYF. The CDR3 nucleotides read TGTGCCAGCAGCGTAGATGGATCGGGGTACGAGCAGTACTTC.

In its sample, this clone was seen a few times. The chain couples TRBV5-1 to TRBJ1-1; D remains unclear. V lost 1 base, J lost 4 bases, and 11 bases lay in between. Germline-derived CDR1 and CDR2 are SGHRS and YFSETQ. The CDR3 contains 14 residues. The CDR3 region has the DNA TGCGCCAGCAGCTTGTTGAGGGCGAGCACTGAAGCTTTCTTT. Translation gives CASSLLRASTEAFF.